This T cell receptor beta chain was captured in a study of T cell responses to AZD1222 COVID-19 vaccine. Study-wide results and caveats: Vaccination with two AZD1222 doses was followed by a rise in Spike-specific TCR breadth and depth. Only a handful of AZD1222 recipients, roughly 6 in all, had baseline seropositivity. In all cases, repertoires were sampled only after the peak T cell response. The study reported that nearly half of spike-specific TCRs target unmutated variant regions.

The method was immunoSEQ multiplex PCR; TCRdb's version includes in-frame clones alone and lacks a portion of them. Among some 150,000 clones listed, around 87% were seen once. About this clone: Its target is unknown.

This CDR3 is built from 12 residues. Per germline, CDR1 GTSNPN and CDR2 SVGIG (reference sequence). The ends were cut back, 2 bases at V and 1 base at J, with 5 bases in the middle. Sequenced here: peripheral blood, sampled 28 days after the second AZD1222 dose. The chain is built from TRBV30 and TRBJ1-1; D is undetermined. The clonotype was recovered from an adult who received the AZD1222 COVID-19 vaccine. CDR3: CAWSWANTEAFF. The CDR3 coding sequence is TGTGCCTGGAGTTGGGCGAACACTGAAGCTTTCTTT.